This is a list of T cell receptor beta chains from one sample in a study of OX40 agonist ivuxolimab in advanced cancers. Data came from immunoSEQ multiplex PCR; TCRdb stores just in-frame clones and leaves some out. In the table there are roughly 93,000 clones, more than 80% of which are singletons. This sample comprised CD4+ or CD8+ T cells sorted from blood, obtained in a trial of the OX40 agonist ivuxolimab. These receptors came from an adult with an advanced solid tumor such as melanoma, head and neck, liver or kidney cancer. Each CDR3 is given with its conserved first and last residue. A D gene is named only where the DNA matches it firmly.

J	V	D	CDR3
TRBJ2-2	TRBV9	TRBD2	CASSATSGGTGELFF
TRBJ2-1	TRBV5-6	NA	CASSGYGGSYNEQFF
TRBJ1-4	TRBV14	NA	CASSRPSGISGEKLFF
TRBJ2-7	TRBV18	NA	CASSPDSPYEQYF
TRBJ1-1	TRBV7-2	NA	CASSRAGNTEAFF
TRBJ2-1	TRBV5-1	NA	CASREGFNGNEQFF
TRBJ2-5	TRBV10-3	TRBD2	CAISGRLAEETQYF
TRBJ2-3	TRBV12-5	TRBD1	CASGIQGSADTQYF
TRBJ2-7	TRBV12-5	NA	CASGLLLFGTDLSYEQYF
TRBJ1-5	TRBV6-6	NA	CASSSHGDSNQPQHF
TRBJ2-3	TRBV9	NA	CASSVRGLLPVTDTQYF
TRBJ1-6	TRBV5-1	TRBD1	CASRTVGQGSGSPLHF
TRBJ1-1	TRBV11-1	TRBD1	CASKGQGDNTEAFF
TRBJ2-3	TRBV5-8	NA	CASSLDGGWDADTQYF
TRBJ1-3	TRBV7-9	TRBD1	CASSASTGTGNTIYF
TRBJ1-2	TRBV19	NA	CASSPPRDTYGYTF
TRBJ2-2	TRBV18	NA	CASSPGTPGTGELFF
TRBJ1-5	TRBV6-1	NA	CASSDLHTPQHF
TRBJ1-2	TRBV5-6	NA	CASSRAWGYTF
TRBJ2-1	TRBV18	NA	CASSPLASSYNEQFF
TRBJ1-1	TRBV15	NA	CATSRGTEAFF
TRBJ1-5	TRBV18	NA	CASSPFGTPGEPQHF
TRBJ2-4	TRBV21-1	NA	CASSKGLAKNIQYF
TRBJ2-7	TRBV5-1	TRBD1	CASSRDRANRYEQYF
TRBJ2-7	TRBV10-3	TRBD1	CAISESWTGAVMQYF
TRBJ2-3	TRBV6-5	NA	CASRQGTDTQYF
TRBJ1-2	TRBV18	NA	CASSPARGDGYTF
TRBJ1-1	TRBV6-1	TRBD1	CASSALGQVNTEAFF
TRBJ2-1	TRBV18	NA	CASSPGGRDNNNEQFF
TRBJ2-2	TRBV6-1	NA	CASPSPGELFF
TRBJ1-3	TRBV2	NA	CASALSGNTIYF
TRBJ1-2	TRBV4-3	NA	CASSPRGLGGYGYTF
TRBJ2-7	TRBV7-8	NA	CASSSVGALGGEQYF
TRBJ2-3	TRBV14	NA	CASSQGTNTDTQYF
TRBJ2-7	TRBV7-8	NA	CASSSRREFEQYF